This paragraph covers one T cell receptor (beta chain) sequence. The antigen remains undetermined. CDR1 is SQVTM and CDR2 is ANQGSEA in the germline V gene. This CDR3 has 13 amino acids. V shed 3 bases and J shed 1 base, with 9 bases lying between them. The sample is drawn from a study of post-analysis software for immune sequencing data. Overall study context: The cohort encompassed relapsing-remitting, secondary progressive and progressive-relapsing multiple sclerosis disease courses. Findings of the study overall: Same-batch preparations were strongly co-clustered by F measure. Elevated frequency relative to controls characterized several TRBV segments in patients, TRBV5-6, TRBV5-1 and TRBV20-1 among them.

Unique molecular identifiers were carried by the TCR beta cDNA libraries. MiXCR, applied by TCRdb to the PCR reads, yields one record per CDR3 protein. This table holds a few hundred thousand distinct CDR3 sequences, around 40% found once. Material: blood. The sequence derives from a girl aged 10-17 years with multiple sclerosis. J is TRBJ2-5 and V is TRBV29-1; D not certain. CDR3 bases: TGCAGCGTTGATCGGGCAGCCCAAGAGACCCAGTACTTC. This translates into CSVDRAAQETQYF. Drawing the rest from reference TRBV29-1 and TRBJ2-5, the complete variable domain is SAVISQKPSRDICQRGTSLTIQCQVDSQVTMMFWYRQQPGQSLTLIATANQGSEATYESGFVIDKFPISRPNLTFSTLTVSNMSPEDSSIYLCSVDRAAQETQYFGPGTRLLVL.